This T cell receptor (beta chain) was sequenced for a study of blood T cell repertoires in COVID-19 (dated by TCRdb to about 2020). Regarding the complete study: Samples covering the acute and convalescent phases of COVID-19 were provided by collaborators in the United States, Italy and Spain. The repertoires were made available in a free public database intended to serve as a resource for research on the immune response to SARS-CoV-2. Subjects who had been exposed to COVID-19, were actively infected with it, or had recovered from it provided the deeply sampled blood TCRbeta repertoires that made up the dataset. The samples were drawn from two sources: the first 160 participants of the ongoing ImmuneRACE study, and fewer than 1,500 subjects contributed by 6 global collaborators. The material from the prospective study consisted of cDNA or gDNA derived from T cells, B-cell-depleted T cells, or PBMCs. HLA class I and class II types, where available, came from metadata supplied by the sample provider rather than from assay-based typing. Sample metadata almost always included a de-identified subject ID, COVID-19 status, age in years and sex.

Broader findings and caveats from the paper: How much clinical and demographic metadata was included differed by source and by participant, and the metadata was provided uncurated.

Each collaborating institution followed its own protocols to collect whole blood in K2EDTA tubes. For TCRbeta analysis, collaborators shipped samples in one of three forms: frozen whole blood, isolated PBMCs, or DNA extracted from either of those sample types. TCRbeta CDR3 regions were amplified from genomic DNA using the immunoSEQ Assay, a bias-controlled multiplex PCR. As for the original processing: Within the assay, amplification of reference gene primers was used to estimate how many nucleated cells each sample contained. To quantify the absolute abundance of each unique TCRbeta CDR3 rearrangement, sequence reads were collapsed and filtered. For each sample, productive Simpson clonality was calculated as the square root of Simpson's diversity index across productive rearrangements. TCRdb took over this immuneACCESS table, retaining in-frame rearrangements with V and J assigned. Such tables are incomplete; in checked studies, under half of the missing clones stem from an unresolved V gene, and the remainder is unexplained. V and J calls and clone size come straight from that table; D and trimming were deduced from the DNA. For this sample there are about 200,000 clones; roughly 80% appear just once. Clones ranked in the top ten supply roughly 7.9% of the sample.

As for this clone: Its antigen has not been determined. It has no much larger one-base neighbor in the sample; base qualities were not kept.

Its CDR3 holds 14 amino acids, cysteine through phenylalanine. The sequence is cut down to CDR3 DNA, 42 bases in frame from base 1. In the germline V gene (reference sequence), CDR1 corresponds to MNHEY and CDR2 to SMNVEV. Germline trimming: 9 bases from V, 6 bases from J; junction bases outside gene matches: 11. Recombination linked TRBV27 to TRBJ1-2, with TRBD1 matching 9 junction bases. This TCR was sampled from an elderly woman with acute or convalescent COVID-19. What was sequenced was peripheral blood. The CDR3 region: CASSTGGNLNGYTF. The nucleotides are TGTGCCAGTAGCACAGGGGGCAACCTCAATGGCTACACCTTC.